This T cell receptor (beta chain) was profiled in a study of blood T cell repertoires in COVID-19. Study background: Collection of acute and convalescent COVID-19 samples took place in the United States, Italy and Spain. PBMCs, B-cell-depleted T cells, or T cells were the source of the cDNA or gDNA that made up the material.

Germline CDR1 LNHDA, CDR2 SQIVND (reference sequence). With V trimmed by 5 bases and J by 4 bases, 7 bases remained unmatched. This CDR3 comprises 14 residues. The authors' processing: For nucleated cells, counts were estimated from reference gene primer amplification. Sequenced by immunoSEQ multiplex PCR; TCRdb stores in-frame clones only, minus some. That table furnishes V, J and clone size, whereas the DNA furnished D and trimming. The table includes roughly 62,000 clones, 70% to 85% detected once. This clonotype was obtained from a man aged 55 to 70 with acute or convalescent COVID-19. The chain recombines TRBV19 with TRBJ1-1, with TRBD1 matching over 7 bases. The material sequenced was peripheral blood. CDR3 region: CASSRPDRVTEAFF. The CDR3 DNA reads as TGTGCCAGTAGTCGCCCCGACAGGGTCACTGAAGCTTTCTTT.